Below are 13 T cell receptor beta chains sequenced from a single sample in a study of blood T cell repertoires in COVID-19. The method was immunoSEQ multiplex PCR; TCRdb's version includes in-frame clones alone and lacks a portion of them. The sample consists of 170,000 or so clones, around 84% of them appearing once. Sequencing was done on a sample of peripheral blood. The receptors stem from a man aged 40-49 years with active or convalescent COVID-19.

The J gene is TRBJ1-2, the V gene TRBV30, with no clear D. V gave up 0 bases and J gave up 7 bases, with 6 bases separating them. In germline, CDR1 is GTSNPN, CDR2 SVGIG (reference sequence). The CDR3 has 11 residues. CDR3 sequence (DNA): TGTGCCTGGAGTGTACTTGCTGGCTACACCTTC. The encoded protein is CAWSVLAGYTF.

This sequence joins TRBV28 and TRBJ2-1; 11 bases agree with TRBD1. From germline, CDR1 is MDHEN and CDR2 SYDVKM. The V and J ends lost 7 bases and 7 bases, in that order; junction bases with no gene match: 12. This CDR3 comprises 16 residues. CDR3 residues: CASNHRTGGEVNEQFF. As DNA, the CDR3 is TGTGCCAGCAACCACCGGACAGGGGGCGAGGTTAATGAGCAGTTCTTC.

The genes are TRBV11-2 and TRBJ2-5, with TRBD2 matching over 13 bases. V lost 5 bases, J lost 4 bases, and 4 bases stayed unmatched. The CDR3 runs to 15 residues. Per germline, CDR1 SGHAT and CDR2 FQNNGV. The CDR3 nucleotides are TGTGCCAGCAGCCTGGGACTAGCGGGGCTAGAGACCCAGTACTTC. It specifies CASSLGLAGLETQYF.

The table lists this clone with a count of one. The V gene is TRBV28, the J gene TRBJ1-1; D gene uncertain. Looked up from germline, CDR1 is MDHEN and CDR2 is SYDVKM. The length of the CDR3 is 12 residues. CDR3 region: CATTDNRGEAFF. For the CDR3, the DNA is TGTGCAACAACCGATAACCGTGGTGAAGCTTTCTTT. Combining the CDR3 with reference TRBV28 and TRBJ1-1 gives the whole variable domain DVKVTQSSRYLVKRTGEKVFLECVQDMDHENMFWYRQDPGLGLRLIYFSYDVKMKEKGDIPEGYSVSREKKERFSLILESASTNQTSMYLCATTDNRGEAFFGQGTRLTVV.

This sequence joins TRBV5-1 and TRBJ2-5; possible D gene TRBD1, 5 bases. This CDR3 region has 13 residues. Germline CDR1 is SGHRS and CDR2 is YFSETQ. Trimming cost V 5 bases and J 4 bases, with 12 bases left between them. Written as DNA, the CDR3 is TGCGCCAGCAGTACGGACACCCGAGAGACCCAGTACTTC. This sequence encodes CASSTDTRETQYF.

In its sample, this clone was seen once. The chain combines TRBV18 with TRBJ2-1; TRBD1 agrees at 8 bases. Germline-derived CDR1 and CDR2 are KGHSH and LQKENI. J was trimmed by 0 bases and V by 5 bases; bases with no gene match: 6. This CDR3 has 16 residues. In DNA form, the CDR3 reads TGTGCCAGCTCAACCCGACAGGGGAGCTCCTACAATGAGCAGTTCTTC. Amino acid sequence: CASSTRQGSSYNEQFF.

V usage is TRBV6-5 and J usage is TRBJ1-3; 8 bases align to TRBD1. This CDR3 spans 15 amino acids. The germline V gene has CDR1 MNHEY and CDR2 SVGAGI. V lost 6 bases to trimming and J lost 8 bases; unmatched junction nucleotides: 12. DNA of the CDR3: TGTGCCAGCAGGGATTGGACAGGGAGAAGAGACACCATATATTTT. This encodes CASRDWTGRRDTIYF.

This chain connects TRBV28 to TRBJ1-5, with 7 bases matching TRBD1. The CDR3 is 17 amino acids. V was pared by 5 bases and J by 3 bases, with 13 bases of the junction left unmatched. CDR1 is MDHEN and CDR2 is SYDVKM in the germline V gene. CDR3 sequence reads: CASSPADRFYSNQPQHF. The CDR3 DNA sequence: TGTGCCAGCAGTCCTGCGGACAGGTTCTATTCCAATCAGCCCCAGCATTTT.

The chain employs TRBV7-9 and TRBJ1-6, with TRBD1 identical over 9 bases. Germline V lookup: CDR1 SEHNR, CDR2 FQNEAQ (reference sequence). This CDR3 is 16 amino acids long. Unmatched junction bases numbered 9, after V lost 5 bases and J lost 7 bases. Here the CDR3 DNA reads TGTGCCAGCAGCATAGGACAGGGGAATCCAAATTCACCCCTCCACTTT. This gives the protein CASSIGQGNPNSPLHF.

The chain joins TRBV10-3 to TRBJ2-1; 11 positions agree with TRBD2. V shed 4 bases, J shed 0 bases, and the junction held 5 bases outside the gene matches. CDR1 and CDR2 (germline): ENHRY, SYGVKD. The CDR3 contains 17 residues. The chain's CDR3 is CAISAGSGGASYNEQFF. The CDR3, as DNA: TGTGCCATCAGTGCTGGTAGCGGGGGGGCCTCCTACAATGAGCAGTTCTTC.

This chain connects TRBV5-4 to TRBJ2-7; 7 positions match TRBD2. The CDR3 extends over 15 amino acids. Unmatched junction bases numbered 9, after V lost 4 bases and J lost 2 bases. CDR1 is SGHNT, CDR2 YYREEE, per germline (reference sequence). CDR3 coding DNA: TGTGCCAGCAGCGTACCTAGCGGTGCCACCTACGAGCAGTACTTC. Translation: CASSVPSGATYEQYF.

This chain joins TRBV25-1 and TRBJ2-7; the D gene is possibly TRBD1 (6 bases). The CDR3 spans 13 residues. The V end lost 6 bases, the J end lost 2 bases, and 11 bases lay between the germline ends. Germline V gene data show CDR1 as MGHDK and CDR2 as SYGVNS. The CDR3: CASRDSFTYEQYF. CDR3 DNA sequence: TGTGCCAGCAGGGACAGTTTTACCTACGAGCAGTACTTC.

This rearrangement joins TRBV3-1 (or the pseudogene TRBV3-2) to TRBJ2-2, with TRBD1 identical over 8 bases. Germline CDR1 is LGHDT and CDR2 is YNNKEL (reference sequence). V trimming: 5 bases; J trimming: 2 bases; junction bases outside the gene matches: 4. The CDR3 loop spans 15 amino acids. The CDR3 sequence is CASSKTGANTGELFF. DNA of the CDR3: TGTGCCAGCAGCAAGACAGGGGCAAACACCGGGGAGCTGTTTTTT.